This TCR beta chain was sequenced during a study of early T cells in non-severe SARS-CoV-2 infection. This clonotype occurred many times. Researchers attached unique molecular identifiers to individual cDNA molecules. One entry per CDR3 protein results from TCRdb running MiXCR on the 5' RACE reads. Of tens of thousands of distinct CDR3 sequences in the sample, around 6% were seen once. The sample taken for sequencing was whole blood. This TCR derives from an adult who was a healthcare worker with PCR-confirmed SARS-CoV-2 infection or an uninfected control (not recorded which).

The CDR3 DNA reads as TGTGCCACCTCGTGGGGGGACTACGAGCAGTACTTC. Translated, it gives CATSWGDYEQYF. The chain combines TRBV24-1 with TRBJ2-7; D is possibly TRBD2 (6 bases). Germline lookup yields CDR1 KGHDR and CDR2 SFDVKD. V shed 9 bases and J shed 3 bases, with 11 bases lying between them. The CDR3 spans 12 residues.